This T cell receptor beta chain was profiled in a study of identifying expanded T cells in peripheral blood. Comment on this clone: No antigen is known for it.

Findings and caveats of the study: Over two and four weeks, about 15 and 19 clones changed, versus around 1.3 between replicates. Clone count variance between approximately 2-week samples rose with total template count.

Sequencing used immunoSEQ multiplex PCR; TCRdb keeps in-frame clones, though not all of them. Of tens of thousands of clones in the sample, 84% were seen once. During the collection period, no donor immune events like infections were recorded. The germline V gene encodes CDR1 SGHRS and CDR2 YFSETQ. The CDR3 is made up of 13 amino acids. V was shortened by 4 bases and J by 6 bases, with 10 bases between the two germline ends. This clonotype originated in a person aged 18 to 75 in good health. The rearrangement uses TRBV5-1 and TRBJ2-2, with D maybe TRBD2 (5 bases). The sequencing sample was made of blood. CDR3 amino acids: CASSVLGAGELFF. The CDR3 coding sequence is TGCGCCAGCAGCGTGCTCGGGGCCGGGGAGCTGTTTTTT.